Each of the 6 T cell receptor beta chains below was sequenced from the same sample in a study of blood T cell repertoires in COVID-19. TCRdb keeps only in-frame clones here, not all; method: immunoSEQ multiplex PCR. The table records about 120,000 clones, 87% of them present only once. Sequenced input: peripheral blood. These receptors were obtained from a woman aged 70-85 years with acute or convalescent COVID-19.

This clone was seen a few times. The chain has TRBV5-1 and TRBJ1-2; D ambiguous. V was cut by 3 bases and J by 1 base, with 13 bases left in between. There are 15 residues in the CDR3. The germline V gene encodes CDR1 SGHRS and CDR2 YFSETQ. The CDR3 region has the DNA TGCGCCAGCAGCTGGGCGGGGAGAAATAACTATGGCTACACCTTC. Its protein product is CASSWAGRNNYGYTF. The whole variable domain, remainder taken from reference TRBV5-1 and TRBJ1-2, is KAGVTQTPRYLIKTRGQQVTLSCSPISGHRSVSWYQQTPGQGLQFLFEYFSETQRNKGNFPGRFSGRQFSNSRSEMNVSTLELGDSALYLCASSWAGRNNYGYTFGSGTRLTVV.

DNA of the CDR3: TGTGCCAGCAGCACAGGGGTCCCAGATACGCAGTATTTT. Its protein is CASSTGVPDTQYF. The chain recombines TRBV28 with TRBJ2-3; 7 nucleotides line up with TRBD1. The V and J ends lost 6 bases and 4 bases, in that order; junction bases with no gene match: 4. This CDR3 region has 13 residues. Germline V gene lookup returns CDR1 MDHEN and CDR2 SYDVKM.

The chain carries TRBV6-5 and TRBJ2-5; D not certain. CDR3 length: 15 residues. Between the trimmed V and J ends, which lost 2 bases and 2 bases, there was a span of 12 bases. Germline-derived CDR1 and CDR2 are MNHEY and SVGAGI. The CDR3 nucleotides are TGTGCCAGCAGTTACGGGTGGCTAGATCAAGAGACCCAGTACTTC. This gives the protein CASSYGWLDQETQYF.

The rearrangement uses TRBV2 and TRBJ2-1; D perhaps matches TRBD2 (5 bases). Between the trimmed V and J ends, which lost 6 bases and 6 bases, there was a span of 12 bases. This CDR3 comprises 13 residues. Per the germline V gene, CDR1 is SNHLY and CDR2 is FYNNEI. CDR3 coding DNA: TGTGCCAGCAGACCCACGGGAAGCAATGAGCAGTTCTTC. It translates to CASRPTGSNEQFF. The full variable domain, rest sourced from reference TRBV2 and TRBJ2-1, is EPEVTQTPSHQVTQMGQEVILRCVPISNHLYFYWYRQILGQKVEFLVSFYNNEISEKSEIFDDQFSVERPDGSNFTLKIRSTKLEDSAMYFCASRPTGSNEQFFGPGTRLTVL.

DNA of the CDR3: TGTGCCAGCACCTACGGTGGCGAGCAGTACTTC. Protein: CASTYGGEQYF. This rearrangement joins TRBV2 to TRBJ2-7; unclear D gene. Germline V gene data show CDR1 as SNHLY and CDR2 as FYNNEI. This CDR3 is 11 amino acids long. V shed 7 bases and J shed 6 bases, with 10 bases lying between them.

The V and J genes are TRBV27 and TRBJ2-7; TRBD2 matches at 8 bases. CDR3 length equals 14 residues. Germline V gene data show CDR1 as MNHEY and CDR2 as SMNVEV (reference sequence). V gave up 5 bases and J gave up 3 bases; unmatched junction bases: 6. CDR3 protein: CASSRTSSRYEQYF. CDR3 bases: TGTGCCAGCAGTAGGACTAGCTCCCGCTACGAGCAGTACTTC.